Listed below are T cell receptor beta chains from one sample, sequenced in a study of blood T cell repertoires in COVID-19. Data came from immunoSEQ multiplex PCR; TCRdb stores just in-frame clones and leaves some out. The sample carries tens of thousands of clones, 85% to 90% recorded once. Specimen: peripheral blood. The receptors shown here come from a man aged 50-60 years with active COVID-19. Both conserved end residues are part of each CDR3. The D gene is left open where the match is weak. Some rows mark clone size as missing; the rest say once, few, many or name a class of expanded clone.

J gene	V gene	D gene	clone size	CDR3 protein	CDR3 DNA
TRBJ1-2	TRBV6-1	TRBD1	once	CASSEWTGWWGYTF	TGTGCCAGCAGTGAATGGACAGGGTGGTGGGGCTACACCTTC
TRBJ2-5	TRBV4-1	TRBD2	NA	CASSQGDGIAGKQETQYF	TGCGCCAGCAGCCAAGGGGACGGGATAGCGGGGAAACAAGAGACCCAGTACTTC
TRBJ2-5	TRBV3-1/TRBV3-2	TRBD2	NA	CASSQGDERGANEETQYF	TGTGCCAGCAGCCAAGGGGACGAGCGGGGGGCGAATGAAGAGACCCAGTACTTC
TRBJ2-1	TRBV6-2/TRBV6-3	TRBD1	NA	CASGRTGVYNEQFF	TGTGCCAGCGGCCGGACAGGCGTTTACAATGAGCAGTTCTTC
TRBJ1-1	TRBV9	NA	NA	CASQQGMNTEAFF	TGTGCCAGCCAACAGGGCATGAACACTGAAGCTTTCTTT
TRBJ2-7	TRBV7-2	NA	NA	CASSPSGQITTYEQYF	TGTGCCAGCAGCCCATCAGGGCAGATTACAACCTACGAGCAGTACTTC
TRBJ1-2	TRBV19	NA	NA	CASSMFREPSDGYTF	TGTGCCAGTAGTATGTTCAGGGAACCCAGCGATGGCTACACCTTC
TRBJ1-2	TRBV7-2	NA	NA	CASSSNRVLDYGYTF	TGTGCCAGCAGCTCAAACCGGGTCCTGGACTATGGCTACACCTTC
TRBJ2-1	TRBV25-1	NA	NA	CASSSMTSYNEQFF	TGTGCCAGCAGCTCGATGACAAGCTACAATGAGCAGTTCTTC
TRBJ2-7	TRBV7-9	NA	few	CASRARGNEQYF	TGTGCCAGCAGAGCACGGGGGAACGAGCAGTACTTC
TRBJ2-7	TRBV6-6	NA	NA	CASGQTGGDSYEQYF	TGTGCCAGCGGGCAAACAGGGGGGGATTCCTACGAGCAGTACTTC
TRBJ2-3	TRBV7-2	NA	few	CASSLGLANTDTQYF	TGTGCCAGCAGCTTGGGACTGGCAAACACAGATACGCAGTATTTT
TRBJ1-6	TRBV19	TRBD1	NA	CASSDRGRGNSPLHF	TGTGCCAGTAGTGATCGGGGCAGGGGGAATTCACCCCTCCACTTT
TRBJ2-3	TRBV10-3	TRBD2	NA	CAISGTSGTSTDTQYF	TGTGCCATCAGCGGGACTAGCGGAACAAGCACAGATACGCAGTATTTT
TRBJ2-3	TRBV6-5	NA	NA	CASSLSGNTDTQYF	TGTGCCAGCAGTTTGTCCGGGAACACAGATACGCAGTATTTT
TRBJ2-1	TRBV9	NA	NA	CASSVGVTGAYNEQFF	TGTGCCAGCAGCGTAGGGGTAACAGGTGCTTACAATGAGCAGTTCTTC
TRBJ2-3	TRBV5-1	TRBD1	NA	CASSLGRGLVDTQYF	TGCGCCAGCAGCTTGGGAAGGGGGCTTGTAGATACGCAGTATTTT
TRBJ1-1	TRBV6-2/TRBV6-3	NA	once	CASSPPLRVLNTEAFF	TGTGCCAGCAGTCCCCCGTTACGAGTTTTGAACACTGAAGCTTTCTTT
TRBJ2-3	TRBV30	TRBD2	NA	CAWGRGTSGGTDTQYF	TGTGCCTGGGGTCGAGGGACTAGCGGGGGCACAGATACGCAGTATTTT
TRBJ2-5	TRBV7-2	TRBD2	NA	CASSSGLAGGPQETQYF	TGTGCCAGCAGCTCGGGACTAGCGGGGGGGCCGCAAGAGACCCAGTACTTC
TRBJ1-5	TRBV4-1	NA	NA	CASSRGEVEGRQPQHF	TGCGCCAGCAGCCGGGGGGAGGTGGAGGGACGGCAGCCCCAGCATTTT
TRBJ2-3	TRBV7-9	TRBD1	NA	CASSPGQGQADTQYF	TGTGCCAGCAGCCCGGGACAGGGCCAGGCAGATACGCAGTATTTT
TRBJ2-7	TRBV7-8	NA	NA	CASSFPGGYEQYF	TGTGCCAGCAGTTTTCCCGGGGGCTACGAGCAGTACTTC
TRBJ1-4	TRBV25-1	NA	NA	CASSGGGAEKLFF	TGTGCCAGCAGTGGGGGGGGCGCCGAAAAACTGTTTTTT
TRBJ2-1	TRBV4-2	NA	once	CASSQDFEREQFF	TGTGCCAGCAGCCAAGACTTTGAGCGGGAGCAGTTCTTC
TRBJ2-7	TRBV5-1	TRBD2	NA	CASSISGGTSYEQYF	TGCGCCAGCAGCATTAGCGGGGGGACCTCCTACGAGCAGTACTTC
TRBJ2-2	TRBV3-1/TRBV3-2	NA	NA	CASSQNTGTNTGELFF	TGTGCCAGCAGCCAAAATACAGGAACGAACACCGGGGAGCTGTTTTTT
TRBJ2-1	TRBV18	NA	NA	CASSPPGGNNEQFF	TGTGCCAGCTCACCACCAGGAGGGAACAATGAGCAGTTCTTC
TRBJ1-1	TRBV2	TRBD1	NA	CASITTRQGVSNTEAFF	TGTGCCAGCATCACAACAAGGCAGGGGGTATCGAACACTGAAGCTTTCTTT
TRBJ1-1	TRBV25-1	NA	NA	CASSEPGRRDTEAFF	TGTGCCAGCAGTGAGCCGGGACGGAGGGACACTGAAGCTTTCTTT
TRBJ1-5	TRBV4-3	TRBD1	NA	CASSQGTGNQPQHF	TGCGCCAGCAGCCAAGGGACAGGGAATCAGCCCCAGCATTTT
TRBJ2-5	TRBV29-1	NA	NA	CSVVLQGRQETQYF	TGCAGCGTTGTTTTACAGGGGAGGCAGGAGACCCAGTACTTC
TRBJ2-7	TRBV2	TRBD1	NA	CASSLRYLDRARKYF	TGTGCCAGCAGTTTACGCTATCTGGACAGGGCAAGAAAGTACTTC
TRBJ2-6	TRBV11-3	NA	once	CASSSGANVLTF	TGTGCCTCTAGCTCTGGGGCCAACGTCCTGACTTTC
TRBJ1-1	TRBV7-9	TRBD1	NA	CASSLTTGAFAEAFF	TGTGCCAGCAGCTTAACTACAGGGGCATTCGCTGAAGCTTTCTTT
TRBJ1-6	TRBV4-1	NA	NA	CASSHRGAGSPLHF	TGCGCCAGCAGCCACCGGGGTGCGGGGTCACCCCTCCACTTT
TRBJ2-3	TRBV5-3	NA	NA	CARRIIEVYTQYF	TGTGCCAGAAGAATTATAGAAGTCTATACGCAGTATTTT
TRBJ2-5	TRBV2	NA	NA	CASNPGIGETQYF	TGTGCCAGCAATCCAGGGATTGGGGAGACCCAGTACTTC
TRBJ2-1	TRBV25-1	NA	NA	CASNRGNEQFF	TGTGCCAGCAACCGGGGTAATGAGCAGTTCTTC
TRBJ1-6	TRBV27	TRBD1	NA	CASSKGRDRYNSPLHF	TGTGCCAGCAGTAAAGGCCGGGACAGATATAATTCACCCCTCCACTTT